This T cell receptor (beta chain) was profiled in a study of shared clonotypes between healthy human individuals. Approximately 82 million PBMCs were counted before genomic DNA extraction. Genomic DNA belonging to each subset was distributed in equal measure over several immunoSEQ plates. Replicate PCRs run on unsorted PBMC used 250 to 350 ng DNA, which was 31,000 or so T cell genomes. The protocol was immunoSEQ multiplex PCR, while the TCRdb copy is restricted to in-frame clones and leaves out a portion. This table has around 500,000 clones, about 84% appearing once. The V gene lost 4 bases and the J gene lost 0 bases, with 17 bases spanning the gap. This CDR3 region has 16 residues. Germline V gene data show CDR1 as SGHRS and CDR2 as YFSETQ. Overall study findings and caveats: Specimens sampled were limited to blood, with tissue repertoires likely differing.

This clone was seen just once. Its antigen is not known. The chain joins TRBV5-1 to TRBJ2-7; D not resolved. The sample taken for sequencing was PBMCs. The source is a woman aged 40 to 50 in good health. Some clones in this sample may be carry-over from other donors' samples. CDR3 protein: CASSESSTALSYEQYF. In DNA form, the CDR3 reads TGCGCCAGCAGCGAATCGTCGACCGCACTCTCCTACGAGCAGTACTTC.